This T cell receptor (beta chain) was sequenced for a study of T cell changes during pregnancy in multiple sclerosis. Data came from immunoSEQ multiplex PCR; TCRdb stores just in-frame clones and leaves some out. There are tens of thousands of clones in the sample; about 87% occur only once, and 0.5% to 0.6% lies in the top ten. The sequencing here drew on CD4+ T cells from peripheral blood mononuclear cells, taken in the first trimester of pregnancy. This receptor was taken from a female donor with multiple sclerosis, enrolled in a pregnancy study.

The CDR3 DNA follows: TGTGCCAGCAGCTTGCTCAAGACTCGGGGGGAAAACACAGATACGCAGTATTTT. Its translation: CASSLLKTRGENTDTQYF. The genes are TRBV7-6 and TRBJ2-3; 7 nucleotides line up with TRBD2. The CDR3 length is 18 residues. Germline V gene lookup returns CDR1 SGHVS and CDR2 FNYEAQ. Germline trimming cut 3 bases from V and 2 bases from J; bases unmatched to any gene: 14.